This passage covers 32 T cell receptor beta chains from one sample sequenced in a study of T cells after yellow fever vaccination. MiXCR, applied by TCRdb to the 5' RACE reads, yields one record per CDR3 protein. This sample carries about 340,000 distinct CDR3 sequences, around 12% of them seen once, and the ten largest clones take more than 3%. The source was CD4+ T cells sorted from PBMCs, collected 15 days after the yellow fever booster vaccination. The receptor set was obtained from a man aged 18 to 29 who received the YFV17D yellow fever vaccine.

The CDR3 DNA sequence: TGTGCCAGCAGTTTAAGGGCCGACTATGGCTACACCTTC. Residues: CASSLRADYGYTF. The V call is TRBV27, the J call TRBJ1-2; D ambiguous. Germline V gene lookup returns CDR1 MNHEY and CDR2 SMNVEV (reference sequence). Trimming removed 2 bases at V and 3 bases at J, with 7 bases between. The length of the CDR3 is 13 residues.

The chain carries TRBV11-2 and TRBJ2-2; no clear D. CDR3 length: 15 residues. Trimming cost V 1 base and J 6 bases, with 12 bases left between them. Germline V gene data show CDR1 as SGHAT and CDR2 as FQNNGV. CDR3 residues: CASSLAYQVSGELFF. As DNA, the CDR3 is TGTGCCAGCAGCTTAGCCTACCAGGTGTCCGGGGAGCTGTTTTTT.

This clonotype was detected only a few times. The rearrangement joins TRBV9 to TRBJ2-3; 10 positions agree with TRBD2. This CDR3 spans 16 amino acids. V gave up 4 bases and J gave up 5 bases; unmatched junction bases: 10. Germline V gene sequence: CDR1 SGDLS, CDR2 YYNGEE. The DNA for the CDR3 is TGTGCCAGCAGCCCCCCAGCGGGGGGGCAGATAGATACGCAGTATTTT. This gives the protein CASSPPAGGQIDTQYF.

This clonotype was detected only a few times. The rearrangement links TRBV7-2 to TRBJ1-5; a weak D match, TRBD1 (6 bases). The CDR3 length is 14 residues. The germline V and J ends were trimmed by 4 bases and 3 bases, with 10 bases remaining between them. Germline V CDR1 and CDR2: SGHTA, FQGNSA. DNA for the CDR3: TGTGCCAGCAGCTCTACAGGGAACAATCAGCCCCAGCATTTT. This translates into CASSSTGNNQPQHF.

This clonotype has just a few counts. CDR3 region: CASRTWAGFATEAFF. The CDR3 DNA is TGTGCCAGCAGGACCTGGGCAGGGTTCGCCACTGAAGCTTTCTTT. The gene calls are TRBV7-2 and TRBJ1-1; perhaps TRBD1 as D (5 bases). The CDR3 length is 15 residues. Trimming stripped 6 bases from V and 4 bases from J, with 18 bases between. Germline-derived CDR1 and CDR2 are SGHTA and FQGNSA.

Only a few counts were recorded for this clonotype. This CDR3 reads CASSDGTGLGSPLHF. CDR3 nucleotides: TGTGCCAGCAGCGATGGGACAGGGCTCGGTTCACCCCTCCACTTT. The chain carries TRBV9 and TRBJ1-6; 9 nucleotides line up with TRBD1. Germline V gene sequence: CDR1 SGDLS, CDR2 YYNGEE. This CDR3 contains 15 residues. V was pared by 3 bases and J by 9 bases, with 7 bases of the junction left unmatched.

The V gene is TRBV28, the J gene TRBJ2-1; either TRBD1 or TRBD2 may supply D (5 bases each). Germline CDR1 reads MDHEN; CDR2 reads SYDVKM. The ends were cut back, 6 bases at V and 8 bases at J, with 11 bases in the middle. The CDR3 loop spans 12 amino acids. CDR3 region: CASRRRDDEQFF. Here the CDR3 DNA reads TGTGCCAGCAGGCGCCGGGACGATGAGCAGTTCTTC.

The chain has TRBV6-2 or TRBV6-3 and TRBJ1-5; a possible D gene is TRBD1 (5 bases). Germline V lookup: CDR1 MNHEY, CDR2 SVGEGT. V was cut by 7 bases and J by 4 bases, with 11 bases left in between. This CDR3 region has 13 residues. In nucleotides, the CDR3 is TGTGCCAGCATGGCGCGGGGGAATCAGCCCCAGCATTTT. This gives the protein CASMARGNQPQHF.

This clonotype showed up just a few times. The chain combines TRBV7-9 with TRBJ2-1, with no clear D. The CDR3 sequence is 14 residues long. CDR1 SEHNR and CDR2 FQNEAQ come from the germline V gene (reference sequence). Trimming removed 7 bases at V and 4 bases at J, with 14 bases between. CDR3 sequence (DNA): TGTGCCAGCAACCCTGTGACGGTTTACAATGAGCAGTTCTTC. Its translation is CASNPVTVYNEQFF.

The gene calls are TRBV4-1 and TRBJ2-1, with 8 bases matching TRBD2. The CDR3 is made up of 14 amino acids. With 4 bases clipped from V and 9 bases from J, the junction kept 8 bases outside the gene matches. CDR1 and CDR2 from the germline V gene are MGHRA and YSYEKL. The CDR3 is CASSLAGTKVEQFF. CDR3 nucleotides: TGCGCCAGCAGCCTAGCGGGAACTAAAGTTGAGCAGTTCTTC.

This clonotype was counted many times. The chain carries TRBV3-1 and TRBJ1-4, with D unresolved. Looked up from germline, CDR1 is LGHDT and CDR2 is YNNKEL (reference sequence). The CDR3 loop spans 15 amino acids. V was pared by 4 bases and J by 0 bases, with 9 bases between. CDR3: CASSPGGATNEKLFF. The CDR3 nucleotides read TGTGCCAGCAGCCCGGGAGGTGCAACTAATGAAAAACTGTTTTTT.

V usage is TRBV6-2 or TRBV6-3 and J usage is TRBJ2-4, with 7 bases fitting TRBD1. Losses at the gene ends were 0 bases for V and 5 bases for J; bases not matched to a gene: 1. The CDR3 contains 14 residues. Looked up from germline, CDR1 is MNHEY and CDR2 is SVGEGT. CDR3 in amino acids: CASSYSGTENIQYF. CDR3 bases: TGTGCCAGCAGTTACTCCGGGACAGAAAACATTCAGTACTTC.

In this sample, this clonotype turned up a few times. This chain links TRBV29-1 with TRBJ1-3, with 7 positions matching TRBD1. The J segment lost 9 bases and the V segment lost 0 bases, leaving 8 bases of the junction unmatched. This CDR3 is 14 amino acids long. Germline CDR1 reads SQVTM; CDR2 reads ANQGSEA. CDR3 amino acids: CSVEDRVPGGTIYF. The CDR3 region has the DNA TGCAGCGTTGAAGATCGGGTCCCAGGGGGCACCATATATTTT.

The chain recombines TRBV12-3 or TRBV12-4 with TRBJ1-1, with D perhaps TRBD1 (6 bases). CDR3 length equals 14 residues. The V gene lost 3 bases and the J gene lost 7 bases, with 15 bases spanning the gap. DNA for the CDR3: TGTGCCAGCAGTTTGCTTACAGGGAGAGGTGAAGCTTTCTTT. Its protein is CASSLLTGRGEAFF.

This clonotype was seen at least ten times. The gene calls are TRBV2 and TRBJ2-1; 10 bases line up with TRBD2. The CDR3 is 16 residues long. The germline V gene has CDR1 SNHLY and CDR2 FYNNEI. The junction had 11 bases not matched to a gene; V was cut back by 5 bases and J by 7 bases. The CDR3 DNA reads as TGTGCCAGCAGTCGGCGCGTAGCGGGGGGTTTGAATGAGCAGTTCTTC. Its translation: CASSRRVAGGLNEQFF.

This chain links TRBV4-3 with TRBJ1-1, with 7 bases identical to TRBD1. V gave up 0 bases and J gave up 11 bases; unmatched junction bases: 6. There are 13 residues in the CDR3. The germline gives CDR1 LGHNA, CDR2 YSLEER. The CDR3 region has the DNA TGCGCCAGCAGCCAAGAGAGGGGGCGGGAGGCTTTCTTT. This sequence encodes CASSQERGREAFF.

This clonotype showed up just a few times. The chain has TRBV12-3 or TRBV12-4 and TRBJ2-7, with 9 bases fitting TRBD1. The trim removed 6 bases at V and 11 bases at J, leaving 8 bases unmatched. CDR3 length: 12 amino acids. Written as DNA, the CDR3 is TGTGCCAGCAGCTATCACACAGGGGGCGAGTACTTC. Protein sequence: CASSYHTGGEYF.

J is TRBJ1-3 and V is TRBV5-1; no clear D gene. This CDR3 comprises 14 residues. From germline, CDR1 is SGHRS and CDR2 YFSETQ. Trimming removed 0 bases at V and 3 bases at J, with 7 bases between. The CDR3 DNA sequence: TGCGCCAGCAGCTTGGGGCCGGATGGAAACACCATATATTTT. Protein sequence: CASSLGPDGNTIYF.

V and J are TRBV5-1 and TRBJ2-1; D is unresolved. The V gene's germline CDR1 is SGHRS and CDR2 YFSETQ. The CDR3 runs 14 residues. V lost 0 bases and J 6 bases, leaving 10 bases between the germline ends. CDR3 region: CASSLGSPGNEQFF. The CDR3 region has the DNA TGCGCCAGCAGCTTGGGGTCTCCTGGCAATGAGCAGTTCTTC.

The chain couples TRBV18 to TRBJ1-3; perhaps TRBD1 as D (6 bases). The germline CDR1 and CDR2 sequences are KGHSH and LQKENI. CDR3 length: 17 amino acids. The ends were cut back, 2 bases at V and 0 bases at J, with 14 bases in the middle. CDR3 DNA sequence: TGTGCCAGCTCACCAACCGCCCAGGGGAGCTCTGGAAACACCATATATTTT. This encodes CASSPTAQGSSGNTIYF.

This clonotype has a handful of counts. V usage is TRBV28 and J usage is TRBJ1-5, with D possibly TRBD1 on 6 matching bases. Germline loops: CDR1 MDHEN, CDR2 SYDVKM. V dropped 6 bases and J dropped 4 bases, with 16 bases sitting between them. The CDR3 runs 15 residues. This CDR3 reads CASRGTGSPNQPQHF. The DNA of the CDR3 is TGTGCCAGCAGGGGAACAGGGTCGCCTAATCAGCCCCAGCATTTT.

This clonotype appeared a few times. The chain employs TRBV20-1 and TRBJ2-5, with D perhaps given as TRBD1 or TRBD2 (5 bases each). The ends were cut back, 0 bases at V and 3 bases at J, with 17 bases in the middle. Germline CDR1 is DFQATT and CDR2 is SNEGSKA (reference sequence). CDR3 size: 16 residues. CDR3 amino acids: CSARDRDPAKEETQYF. As DNA, the CDR3 is TGCAGTGCTAGAGATAGGGACCCGGCTAAGGAAGAGACCCAGTACTTC.

The chain joins TRBV5-1 to TRBJ2-2; 11 bases line up with TRBD1. With 4 bases clipped from V and 7 bases from J, the junction kept 6 bases outside the gene matches. CDR1 is SGHRS, CDR2 YFSETQ, per germline. This CDR3 is 15 amino acids long. The CDR3 here is CASSSGQGAGGELFF. In DNA, the CDR3 is TGCGCCAGCAGCAGCGGACAGGGGGCTGGCGGGGAGCTGTTTTTT.

This clonotype was seen at least ten times. This chain joins TRBV4-1 and TRBJ1-2; weak D call: TRBD1 (5 bases). V lost 1 base to trimming and J lost 8 bases, with 14 bases between them. Germline lookup yields CDR1 MGHRA and CDR2 YSYEKL. The CDR3 is 14 residues long. CDR3 DNA sequence: TGCGCCAGCAGCCAAGTTTCAGGGCTGGGCGGCTACACCTTC. Protein product: CASSQVSGLGGYTF.

The table lists this clonotype with many counts. This chain links TRBV5-1 with TRBJ1-6; 8 bases fit TRBD1. The CDR3 runs 15 residues. Germline values: CDR1 SGHRS, CDR2 YFSETQ. With 0 bases clipped from V and 10 bases from J, the junction kept 6 bases outside the gene matches. The CDR3 nucleotides read TGCGCCAGCAGCTTGGCCGGACAGGGTAGATCACCCCTCCACTTT. Its protein is CASSLAGQGRSPLHF.

This clonotype was counted at least ten times. The genes are TRBV3-1 and TRBJ1-1; D unclear. The CDR3 extends over 13 amino acids. V dropped 2 bases and J dropped 3 bases, with 7 bases sitting between them. Per the germline V gene, CDR1 is LGHDT and CDR2 is YNNKEL (reference sequence). The CDR3 loop is CASSQNDYTEAFF. CDR3 sequence (DNA): TGTGCCAGCAGCCAAAACGACTACACTGAAGCTTTCTTT.

This chain joins TRBV10-3 and TRBJ1-2; perhaps TRBD1 as D (6 bases). Between the trimmed V and J ends, which lost 0 bases and 8 bases, there was a span of 19 bases. Germline V CDR1 and CDR2: ENHRY, SYGVKD. This CDR3 has 16 amino acids. The CDR3 is CAISESTRGLLDGYTF. The CDR3 DNA is TGTGCCATCAGTGAGTCGACCCGGGGGCTTCTGGACGGCTACACCTTC.

The chain joins TRBV5-1 to TRBJ1-2, with D possibly being TRBD1 (5 bases). The CDR3 extends over 14 amino acids. Trimming removed 2 bases from V and 1 base from J, with 9 bases in between. Germline values: CDR1 SGHRS, CDR2 YFSETQ. CDR3 nucleotides: TGCGCCAGCAGCTTCGGGGGGTTTAACTATGGCTACACCTTC. The encoded protein is CASSFGGFNYGYTF.

The chain couples TRBV12-3 or TRBV12-4 to TRBJ1-2; 9 bases match TRBD1. The V and J ends lost 6 bases and 7 bases, in that order; junction bases with no gene match: 9. The CDR3 is made up of 14 amino acids. CDR3 bases: TGTGCCAGCAGCCCGGACAGGGGTGGTAGTGGCTACACCTTC. It is translated as CASSPDRGGSGYTF.

This clonotype has just a few counts. This chain connects TRBV20-1 to TRBJ2-1; 8 nucleotides align to TRBD2. The CDR3 runs 13 residues. Trimming at V came to 3 bases and at J to 5 bases, leaving 3 bases not matched to a gene. The germline gives CDR1 DFQATT, CDR2 SNEGSKA (reference sequence). CDR3 in amino acids: CSASGGANNEQFF. CDR3 DNA: TGCAGTGCTAGCGGGGGGGCTAACAATGAGCAGTTCTTC.

This clonotype was seen a few times. J is TRBJ1-2 and V is TRBV7-2; D unclear. The germline gives CDR1 SGHTA, CDR2 FQGNSA. The CDR3 has 11 residues. Trimming left V 5 bases short and J 8 bases short, with 9 bases between. The CDR3 region is CASSGDWGYTF. The CDR3, as DNA: TGTGCCAGCAGCGGCGATTGGGGCTACACCTTC.

The rearrangement uses TRBV20-1 and TRBJ2-3; D could derive from TRBD1 or TRBD2 (5 bases each). The CDR3 spans 13 residues. Trimming took 1 base from V and 4 from J, leaving 9 bases between them. Germline loops: CDR1 DFQATT, CDR2 SNEGSKA (reference sequence). CDR3 nucleotides: TGCAGTGCTAGAGTTGGGGGACCAGATACGCAGTATTTT. It codes for CSARVGGPDTQYF.